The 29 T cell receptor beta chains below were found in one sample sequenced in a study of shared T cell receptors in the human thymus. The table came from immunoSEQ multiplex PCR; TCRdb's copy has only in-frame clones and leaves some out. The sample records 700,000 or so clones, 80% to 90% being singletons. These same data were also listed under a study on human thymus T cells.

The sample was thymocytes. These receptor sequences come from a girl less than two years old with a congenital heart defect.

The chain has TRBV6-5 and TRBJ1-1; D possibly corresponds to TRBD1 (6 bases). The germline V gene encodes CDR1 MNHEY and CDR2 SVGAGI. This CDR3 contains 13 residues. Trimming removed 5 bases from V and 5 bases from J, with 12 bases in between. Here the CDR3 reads CASSITGLTEAFF. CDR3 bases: TGTGCCAGCAGTATTACAGGGCTGACTGAAGCTTTCTTT.

CDR3 nucleotide sequence: TGTGCCAGCAGCGCTACTCCCTCCTACGAGCAGTACTTC. Translated, it gives CASSATPSYEQYF. This chain uses TRBV9 with TRBJ2-7, with D uncertain. V lost 3 bases, J lost 0 bases, and 7 bases lay in between. Germline-derived CDR1 and CDR2 are SGDLS and YYNGEE. This CDR3 has 13 residues.

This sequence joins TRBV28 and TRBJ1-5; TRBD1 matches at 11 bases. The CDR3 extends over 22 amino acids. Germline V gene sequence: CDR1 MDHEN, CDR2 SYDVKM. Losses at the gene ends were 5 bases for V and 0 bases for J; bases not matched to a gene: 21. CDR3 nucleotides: TGTGCCAGCAGTCCGACCAAATATAATCCGGGACAGGGGGGTTATAGCAATCAGCCCCAGCATTTT. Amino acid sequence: CASSPTKYNPGQGGYSNQPQHF.

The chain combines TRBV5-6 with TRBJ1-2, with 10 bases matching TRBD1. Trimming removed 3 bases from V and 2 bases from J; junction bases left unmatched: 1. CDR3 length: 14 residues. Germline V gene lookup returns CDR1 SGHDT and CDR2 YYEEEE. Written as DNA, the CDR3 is TGTGCCAGCAGCTGGGGACAGGGGAACTATGGCTACACCTTC. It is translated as CASSWGQGNYGYTF. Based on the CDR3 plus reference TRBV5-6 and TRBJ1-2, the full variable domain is DAGVTQSPTHLIKTRGQQVTLRCSPKSGHDTVSWYQQALGQGPQFIFQYYEEEERQRGNFPDRFSGHQFPNYSSELNVNALLLGDSALYLCASSWGQGNYGYTFGSGTRLTVV.

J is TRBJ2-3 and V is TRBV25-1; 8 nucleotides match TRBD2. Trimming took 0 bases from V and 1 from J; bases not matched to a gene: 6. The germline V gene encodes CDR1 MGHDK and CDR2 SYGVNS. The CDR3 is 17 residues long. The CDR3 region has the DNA TGTGCCAGCAGTGAATATAAGGTGCGGGGGGGCACAGATACGCAGTATTTT. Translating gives CASSEYKVRGGTDTQYF.

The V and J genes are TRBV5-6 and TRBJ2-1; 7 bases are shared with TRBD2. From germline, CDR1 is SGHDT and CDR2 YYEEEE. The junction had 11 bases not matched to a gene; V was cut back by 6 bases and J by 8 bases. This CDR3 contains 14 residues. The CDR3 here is CASTPGLRFDEQFF. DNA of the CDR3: TGTGCCAGCACTCCGGGACTACGCTTCGATGAGCAGTTCTTC. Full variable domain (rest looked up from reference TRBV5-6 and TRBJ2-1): DAGVTQSPTHLIKTRGQQVTLRCSPKSGHDTVSWYQQALGQGPQFIFQYYEEEERQRGNFPDRFSGHQFPNYSSELNVNALLLGDSALYLCASTPGLRFDEQFFGPGTRLTVL.

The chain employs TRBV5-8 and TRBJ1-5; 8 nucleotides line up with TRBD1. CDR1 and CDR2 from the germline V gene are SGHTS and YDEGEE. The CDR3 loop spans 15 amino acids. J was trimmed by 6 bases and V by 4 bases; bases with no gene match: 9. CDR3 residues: CASSQDRDVVQPQHF. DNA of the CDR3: TGTGCCAGCAGCCAGGACAGGGATGTGGTTCAGCCCCAGCATTTT.

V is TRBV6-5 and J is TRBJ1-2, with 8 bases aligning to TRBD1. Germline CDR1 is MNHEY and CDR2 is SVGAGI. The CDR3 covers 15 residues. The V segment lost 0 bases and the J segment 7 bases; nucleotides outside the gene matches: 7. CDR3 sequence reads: CASSYSDRALVGYTF. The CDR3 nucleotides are TGTGCCAGCAGTTACTCGGACAGGGCCTTGGTTGGCTACACCTTC.

The CDR3 coding sequence is TGCGCCAGCAGCCAAGGGCCCGCAAGCTCCTATAATTCACCCCTCCACTTT. Translating it yields CASSQGPASSYNSPLHF. The V and J genes are TRBV4-3 and TRBJ1-6, with unresolved D. V dropped 1 base and J dropped 0 bases, with 10 bases sitting between them. The length of the CDR3 is 17 residues. The germline V gene encodes CDR1 LGHNA and CDR2 YSLEER.

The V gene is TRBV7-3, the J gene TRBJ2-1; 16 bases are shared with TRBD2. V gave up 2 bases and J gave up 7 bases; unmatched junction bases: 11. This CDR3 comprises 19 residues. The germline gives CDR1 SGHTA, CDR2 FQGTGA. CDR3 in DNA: TGTGCCAGCAGCTTAGCCCCCGGGACTAGCGGGGGGGCCGAGAATGAGCAGTTCTTC. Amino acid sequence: CASSLAPGTSGGAENEQFF.

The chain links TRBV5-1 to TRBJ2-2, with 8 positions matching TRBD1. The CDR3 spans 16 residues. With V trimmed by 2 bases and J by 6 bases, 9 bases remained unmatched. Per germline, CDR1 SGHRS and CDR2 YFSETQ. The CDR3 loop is CASSLDRGLSPGELFF. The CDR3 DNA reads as TGCGCCAGCAGCTTAGACAGGGGCCTGTCCCCCGGGGAGCTGTTTTTT.

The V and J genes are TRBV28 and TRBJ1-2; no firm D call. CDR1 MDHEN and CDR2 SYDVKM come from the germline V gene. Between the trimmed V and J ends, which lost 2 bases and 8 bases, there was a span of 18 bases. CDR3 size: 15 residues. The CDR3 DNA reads TGTGCCAGCAGTTTACCCATGCCCGACCGGAGGGGCTACACCTTC. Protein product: CASSLPMPDRRGYTF.

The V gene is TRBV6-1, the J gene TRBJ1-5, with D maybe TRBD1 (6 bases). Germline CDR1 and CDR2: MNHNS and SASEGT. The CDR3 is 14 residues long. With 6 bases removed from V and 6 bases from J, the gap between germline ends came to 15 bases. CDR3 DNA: TGTGCCAGCAGAGAAACACAGGGCCTTCAGCCCCAGCATTTT. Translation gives CASRETQGLQPQHF.

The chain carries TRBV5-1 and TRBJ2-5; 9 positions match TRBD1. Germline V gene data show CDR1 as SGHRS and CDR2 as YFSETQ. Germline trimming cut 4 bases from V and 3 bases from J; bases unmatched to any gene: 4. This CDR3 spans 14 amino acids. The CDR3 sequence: CASSPGTGKETQYF. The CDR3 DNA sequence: TGCGCCAGCAGCCCCGGGACAGGGAAAGAGACCCAGTACTTC.

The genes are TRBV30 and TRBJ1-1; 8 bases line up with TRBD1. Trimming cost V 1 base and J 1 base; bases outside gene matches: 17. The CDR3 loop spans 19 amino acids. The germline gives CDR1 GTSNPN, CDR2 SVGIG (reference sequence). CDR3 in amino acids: CAWSERFGGQAPGNTEAFF. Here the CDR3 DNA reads TGTGCCTGGAGTGAAAGATTTGGGGGACAGGCCCCTGGGAACACTGAAGCTTTCTTT.

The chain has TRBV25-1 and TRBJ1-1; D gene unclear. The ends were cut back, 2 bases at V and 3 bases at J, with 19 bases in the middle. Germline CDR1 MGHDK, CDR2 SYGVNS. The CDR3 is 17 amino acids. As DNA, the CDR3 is TGTGCCAGCAGTGAAGGAGCGGGGAAGGGTGGGGACACTGAAGCTTTCTTT. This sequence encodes CASSEGAGKGGDTEAFF. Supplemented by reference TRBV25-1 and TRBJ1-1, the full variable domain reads EADIYQTPRYLVIGTGKKITLECSQTMGHDKMYWYQQDPGMELHLIHYSYGVNSTEKGDLSSESTVSRIRTEHFPLTLESARPSHTSQYLCASSEGAGKGGDTEAFFGQGTRLTVV.

DNA of the CDR3: TGCGCCAGCAGTTCGGGGGAGGGGGATGGCTACACCTTC. Translating gives CASSSGEGDGYTF. This rearrangement joins TRBV4-3 to TRBJ1-2; D might be TRBD1 (6 bases). V was clipped by 6 bases and J by 6 bases, with 14 bases between them. From germline, CDR1 is LGHNA and CDR2 YSLEER. The CDR3 has 13 amino acids.

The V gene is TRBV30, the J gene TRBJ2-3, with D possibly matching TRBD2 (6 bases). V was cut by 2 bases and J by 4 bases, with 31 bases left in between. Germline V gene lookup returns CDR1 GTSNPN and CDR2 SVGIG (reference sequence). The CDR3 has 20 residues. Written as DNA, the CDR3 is TGTGCCTGGAGTACCTTTACCGGGCGATCGGGAGCGGTCGGGGCAGATACGCAGTATTTT. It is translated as CAWSTFTGRSGAVGADTQYF.

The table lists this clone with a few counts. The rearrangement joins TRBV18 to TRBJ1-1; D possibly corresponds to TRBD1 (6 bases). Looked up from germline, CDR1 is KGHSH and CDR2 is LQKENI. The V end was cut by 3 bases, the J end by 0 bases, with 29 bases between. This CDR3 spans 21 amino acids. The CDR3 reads CASSPCSGDVGDRSMNTEAFF. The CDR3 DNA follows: TGTGCCAGCTCACCGTGCTCAGGGGACGTAGGCGACAGATCCATGAACACTGAAGCTTTCTTT.

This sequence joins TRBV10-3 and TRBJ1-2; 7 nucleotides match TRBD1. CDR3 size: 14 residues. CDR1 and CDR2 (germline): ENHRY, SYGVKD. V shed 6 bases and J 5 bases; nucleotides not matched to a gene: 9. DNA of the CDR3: TGTGCCATCAGGACCGCAGGGGGTGAATATGGCTACACCTTC. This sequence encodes CAIRTAGGEYGYTF.

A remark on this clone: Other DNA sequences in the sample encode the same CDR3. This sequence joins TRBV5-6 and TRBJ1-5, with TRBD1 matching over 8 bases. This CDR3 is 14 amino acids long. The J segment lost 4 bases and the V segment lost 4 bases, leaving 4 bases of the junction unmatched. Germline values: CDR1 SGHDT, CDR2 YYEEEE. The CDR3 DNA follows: TGTGCCAGCAGCCCGGGGACAGGTAATCAGCCCCAGCATTTT. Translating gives CASSPGTGNQPQHF.

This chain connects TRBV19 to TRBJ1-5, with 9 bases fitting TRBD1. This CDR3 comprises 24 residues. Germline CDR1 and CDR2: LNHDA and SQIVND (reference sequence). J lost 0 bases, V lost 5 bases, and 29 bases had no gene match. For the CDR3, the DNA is TGTGCCAGTAGTGCAGATACCCCGGGACAGGGAGCACACGACAACCTTTATAGCAATCAGCCCCAGCATTTT. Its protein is CASSADTPGQGAHDNLYSNQPQHF.

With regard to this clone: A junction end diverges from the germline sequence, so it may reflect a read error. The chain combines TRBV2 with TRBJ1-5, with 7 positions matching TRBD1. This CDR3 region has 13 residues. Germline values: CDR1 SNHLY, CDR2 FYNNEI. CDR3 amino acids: CASSERVTGFPPF. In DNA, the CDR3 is TGTGCCAGCAGTGAAAGGGTGACAGGGTTTCCGCCTTTT.

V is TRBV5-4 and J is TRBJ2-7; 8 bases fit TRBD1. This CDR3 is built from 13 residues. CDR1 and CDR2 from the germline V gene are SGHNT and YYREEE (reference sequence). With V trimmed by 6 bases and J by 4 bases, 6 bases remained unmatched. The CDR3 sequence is CASNLQGVYEQYF. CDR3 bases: TGTGCCAGCAACCTACAGGGGGTTTACGAGCAGTACTTC.

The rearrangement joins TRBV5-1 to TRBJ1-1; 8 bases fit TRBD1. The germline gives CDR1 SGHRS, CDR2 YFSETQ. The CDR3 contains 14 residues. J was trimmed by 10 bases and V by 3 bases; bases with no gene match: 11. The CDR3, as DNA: TGCGCCAGCAGCTCGGACAGGGACCCCCGAGGAGCTTTCTTT. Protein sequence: CASSSDRDPRGAFF.

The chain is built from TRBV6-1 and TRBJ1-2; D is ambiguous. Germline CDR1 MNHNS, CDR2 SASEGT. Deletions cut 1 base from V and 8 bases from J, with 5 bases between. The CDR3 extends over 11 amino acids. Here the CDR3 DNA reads TGTGCCAGCAGTGAAGAGCGGGGCTACACCTTC. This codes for CASSEERGYTF.

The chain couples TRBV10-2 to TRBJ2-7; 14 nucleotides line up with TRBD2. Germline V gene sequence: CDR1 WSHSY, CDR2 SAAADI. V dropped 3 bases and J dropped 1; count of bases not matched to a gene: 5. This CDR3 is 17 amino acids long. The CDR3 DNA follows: TGCGCCAGCAGTGAACCGGGACTAGCGGGGGATTCCTACGAGCAGTACTTC. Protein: CASSEPGLAGDSYEQYF.

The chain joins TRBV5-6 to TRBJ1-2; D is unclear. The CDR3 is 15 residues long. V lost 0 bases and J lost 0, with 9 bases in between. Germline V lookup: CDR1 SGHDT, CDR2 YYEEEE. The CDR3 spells CASSLVFRSNYGYTF. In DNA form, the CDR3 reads TGTGCCAGCAGCTTGGTGTTCAGATCTAACTATGGCTACACCTTC.

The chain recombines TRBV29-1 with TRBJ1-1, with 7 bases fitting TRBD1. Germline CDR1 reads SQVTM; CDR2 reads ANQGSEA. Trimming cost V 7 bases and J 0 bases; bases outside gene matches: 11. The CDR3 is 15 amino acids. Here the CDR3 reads CSATLDRRMNTEAFF. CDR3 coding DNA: TGCAGCGCCACCTTGGACAGGCGTATGAACACTGAAGCTTTCTTT.